These 30 T cell receptor beta chains were sequenced from one sample in a study of neurological immune-mediated disorders. One entry per CDR3 protein results from TCRdb running MiXCR on the 5' RACE reads. The sample yields tens of thousands of distinct CDR3 sequences, under 4.5% seen once. Input material: PBMCs. Receptors were obtained from a woman between 45 and 60 years old with multiple sclerosis.

This clonotype came up many times. The chain combines TRBV7-9 with TRBJ2-1; unclear D gene. V gave up 7 bases and J gave up 4 bases, with 17 bases separating them. Germline assignment: CDR1 SEHNR and CDR2 FQNEAQ (reference sequence). There are 15 residues in the CDR3. The CDR3 DNA reads as TGTGCCAGCAACCTCCTGCTATCCATATACAATGAGCAGTTCTTC. Translating it yields CASNLLLSIYNEQFF.

This clonotype was seen ten or more times. A much larger clone lies a single base off, so this may be a read error. The chain is built from TRBV14 and TRBJ2-5; D gene unclear. The germline V and J ends were trimmed by 0 bases and 11 bases, with 13 bases remaining between them. The CDR3 runs to 13 residues. Germline V CDR1 and CDR2: SGHDN, FVKESK. The DNA for the CDR3 is TGTGCCAGCAGCCAAGATAGCCTGGGAAAGCAGTACTTC. As protein: CASSQDSLGKQYF.

The rearrangement uses TRBV14 and TRBJ2-7; 11 positions match TRBD2. From germline, CDR1 is SGHDN and CDR2 FVKESK. This CDR3 is 18 amino acids long. V was pared by 1 base and J by 2 bases, with 10 bases of the junction left unmatched. The CDR3 is CASSQGILAGGPTYEQYF. In DNA, the CDR3 is TGTGCCAGCAGCCAAGGAATTCTAGCGGGGGGCCCTACCTACGAGCAGTACTTC. Drawing the rest from reference TRBV14 and TRBJ2-7, the complete variable domain is EAGVTQFPSHSVIEKGQTVTLRCDPISGHDNLYWYRRVMGKEIKFLLHFVKESKQDESGMPNNRFLAERTGGTYSTLKVQPAELEDSGVYFCASSQGILAGGPTYEQYFGPGTRLTVT.

In its sample, this clonotype was seen many times. CDR3 sequence reads: CASSFGGETQYF. CDR3 bases: TGTGCCAGCAGTTTTGGGGGAGAGACCCAGTACTTC. V usage is TRBV12-3 or TRBV12-4 and J usage is TRBJ2-5, with D perhaps being TRBD1 or TRBD2 (5 bases each). The CDR3 contains 12 residues. Trimming pared 3 bases from V and 4 bases from J, leaving 6 bases between.

This clonotype was recorded a few times. The J gene is TRBJ2-2, the V gene TRBV7-2; D call uncertain. The V end was cut by 7 bases, the J end by 5 bases, with 11 bases between. CDR1 and CDR2 (germline): SGHTA, FQGNSA. The CDR3 is made up of 13 amino acids. CDR3 sequence: CASTLLRTGELFF. In nucleotides, the CDR3 is TGTGCCAGCACCCTTCTTCGGACCGGGGAGCTGTTTTTT.

Many counts were recorded for this clonotype. V is TRBV28 and J is TRBJ1-2, with D uncertain. The germline V gene has CDR1 MDHEN and CDR2 SYDVKM. Deletions cut 3 bases from V and 0 bases from J, with 5 bases between. This CDR3 is 13 amino acids long. CDR3 sequence: CASSFTANYGYTF. In nucleotides, the CDR3 is TGTGCCAGCAGTTTTACAGCTAACTATGGCTACACCTTC.

The table lists this clonotype with many counts. The chain recombines TRBV12-3 or TRBV12-4 with TRBJ2-3; D is ambiguous. V was cut by 7 bases and J by 0 bases, with 8 bases left in between. CDR3 size: 13 residues. CDR3 DNA sequence: TGTGCCAGCATTTATAGTAGCACAGATACGCAGTATTTT. Protein product: CASIYSSTDTQYF.

This clonotype was counted a few times. The chain employs TRBV4-1 and TRBJ2-1; 7 nucleotides align to TRBD2. The trim removed 0 bases at V and 1 base at J, leaving 3 bases unmatched. The CDR3 contains 16 residues. Germline V gene sequence: CDR1 MGHRA, CDR2 YSYEKL. CDR3 bases: TGCGCCAGCAGCCAAGATCCGGGGGGTTCCTACAATGAGCAGTTCTTC. It codes for CASSQDPGGSYNEQFF.

In regard to this clonotype: A read error may produce the germline difference seen at one junction end. The rearrangement joins TRBV20-1 to TRBJ2-2, with unresolved D. Per germline, CDR1 DFQATT and CDR2 SNEGSKA (reference sequence). The CDR3 is 13 residues long. CDR3 DNA: TGCAGTGATAGAGCCACGACCACCGGGGAGCTGTTTTTT. This sequence encodes CSDRATTTGELFF.

In this sample, this clonotype turned up many times. The chain couples TRBV20-1 to TRBJ2-7, with D maybe TRBD1 (6 bases). The V gene's germline CDR1 is DFQATT and CDR2 SNEGSKA (reference sequence). V was cut by 3 bases and J by 3 bases, with 9 bases left in between. This CDR3 comprises 12 residues. The CDR3 DNA follows: TGCAGTGCTAGTGGGGGCCTCTACGAGCAGTACTTC. Its protein is CSASGGLYEQYF.

In its sample, this clonotype was seen many times. V gene TRBV5-1 combines with J gene TRBJ2-7; 11 positions agree with TRBD1. V was pared by 4 bases and J by 5 bases, with 5 bases of the junction left unmatched. The germline V gene has CDR1 SGHRS and CDR2 YFSETQ. The CDR3 contains 14 residues. This CDR3 reads CASSKGQGVHEQYF. CDR3 DNA sequence: TGCGCCAGCAGCAAGGGACAGGGGGTTCACGAGCAGTACTTC.

This clonotype was detected ten times or more. At one of its ends the junction is not consistent with the germline gene, which may arise from a read error. The rearrangement uses TRBV5-1 and TRBJ1-1; D might be TRBD1 (6 bases). The CDR3 has 15 residues. Germline V gives CDR1 SGHRS, CDR2 YFSETQ. In DNA form, the CDR3 reads TGCGCCAGCACCTTGAACGGACAGATGAACACTGAAGCTTTCTTT. It is translated as CASTLNGQMNTEAFF. The full variable domain, rest sourced from reference TRBV5-1 and TRBJ1-1, is KAGVTQTPRYLIKTRGQQVTLSCSPISGHRSVSWYQQTPGQGLQFLFEYFSETQRNKGNFPGRFSGRQFSNSRSEMNVSTLELGDSALYLCASTLNGQMNTEAFFGQGTRLTVV.

This clonotype was detected ten times or more. J is TRBJ2-3 and V is TRBV5-1; TRBD2 aligns across 8 bases. This CDR3 comprises 15 residues. The V gene's germline CDR1 is SGHRS and CDR2 YFSETQ. The ends lost 4 bases at V and 0 bases at J; junction bases unmatched: 4. CDR3 nucleotide sequence: TGCGCCAGCAGCCAGGAGCGGGGGAGCACAGATACGCAGTATTTT. It is translated as CASSQERGSTDTQYF.

This clonotype came up many times. This sequence joins TRBV20-1 and TRBJ1-2; no clear D. Germline V gene sequence: CDR1 DFQATT, CDR2 SNEGSKA (reference sequence). V was trimmed by 5 bases and J by 1 base, leaving 5 bases between them. The CDR3 has 11 residues. CDR3: CSARINYGYTF. DNA for the CDR3: TGCAGTGCTCGGATTAACTATGGCTACACCTTC.

At least ten counts were recorded for this clonotype. The chain employs TRBV10-2 and TRBJ2-7; D is ambiguous. This CDR3 has 14 amino acids. Germline V lookup: CDR1 WSHSY, CDR2 SAAADI. Trimming took off 3 bases at V and 4 bases at J, with 13 bases between the two ends. The CDR3 loop is CASSEWSSRYEQYF. As DNA, the CDR3 is TGCGCCAGCAGTGAATGGTCCTCCCGATACGAGCAGTACTTC.

This clonotype came up many times. The rearrangement links TRBV14 to TRBJ2-2; TRBD2 aligns across 9 bases. V shed 4 bases and J 0 bases; nucleotides not matched to a gene: 12. The CDR3 spans 19 residues. Looked up from germline, CDR1 is SGHDN and CDR2 is FVKESK. DNA for the CDR3: TGTGCCAGCAGCCTTAACAACGGCGGGGGGGAAACGAACACCGGGGAGCTGTTTTTT. This gives the protein CASSLNNGGGETNTGELFF. Filled out from reference TRBV14 and TRBJ2-2, the complete variable domain reads EAGVTQFPSHSVIEKGQTVTLRCDPISGHDNLYWYRRVMGKEIKFLLHFVKESKQDESGMPNNRFLAERTGGTYSTLKVQPAELEDSGVYFCASSLNNGGGETNTGELFFGEGSRLTVL.

At least ten counts were recorded for this clonotype. This rearrangement joins TRBV29-1 to TRBJ1-5, with TRBD1 identical over 9 bases. The CDR3 runs to 14 residues. Looked up from germline, CDR1 is SQVTM and CDR2 is ANQGSEA. The V segment lost 6 bases and the J segment 1 base; nucleotides outside the gene matches: 4. The DNA of the CDR3 is TGCAGCGTCAAAGGGACAGGGAGCAATCAGCCCCAGCATTTT. Protein: CSVKGTGSNQPQHF.

At least ten counts were recorded for this clonotype. CDR3 sequence reads: CASTLGGRPGDTQYF. The DNA of the CDR3 is TGTGCCAGCACCCTAGGGGGCCGGCCGGGGGATACGCAGTATTTT. The chain joins TRBV7-6 to TRBJ2-3, with 7 bases identical to TRBD1. CDR1 is SGHVS, CDR2 FNYEAQ, per germline. This CDR3 comprises 15 residues. V lost 7 bases, J lost 6 bases, and 13 bases stayed unmatched.

The sample holds many counts of this clonotype. V is TRBV5-1 and J is TRBJ1-2; D unclear. Deletions cut 5 bases from V and 4 bases from J, with 12 bases between. This CDR3 contains 13 residues. Per the germline V gene, CDR1 is SGHRS and CDR2 is YFSETQ. The CDR3 nucleotides read TGCGCCAGCAGTGACCCCCAACTCTATGGCTACACCTTC. Encoded protein: CASSDPQLYGYTF. The variable domain in full, with the rest retrieved from reference TRBV5-1 and TRBJ1-2, is KAGVTQTPRYLIKTRGQQVTLSCSPISGHRSVSWYQQTPGQGLQFLFEYFSETQRNKGNFPGRFSGRQFSNSRSEMNVSTLELGDSALYLCASSDPQLYGYTFGSGTRLTVV.

This clonotype showed up many times. CDR3 in amino acids: CASSQDTRLYGYTF. The CDR3 DNA reads TGCGCCAGCAGCCAAGATACCAGACTCTATGGCTACACCTTC. The gene calls are TRBV4-3 and TRBJ1-2, with D uncertain. This CDR3 is 14 amino acids long. V was trimmed by 0 bases and J by 4 bases, leaving 9 bases between them. Germline V gives CDR1 LGHNA, CDR2 YSLEER.

This clonotype was found many times. The V call is TRBV7-2, the J call TRBJ2-1; TRBD2 agrees at 11 bases. V was pared by 1 base and J by 2 bases, with 1 base of the junction left unmatched. Germline V gene data show CDR1 as SGHTA and CDR2 as FQGNSA. This CDR3 has 16 residues. Here the CDR3 reads CASSLGSGGAYNEQFF. CDR3 bases: TGTGCCAGCAGCTTAGGTAGCGGGGGGGCCTACAATGAGCAGTTCTTC.

In its sample, this clonotype was seen many times. V is TRBV6-2 or TRBV6-3 and J is TRBJ1-1; no reliable D call. CDR3 size: 13 residues. V was shortened by 2 bases and J by 0 bases, with 4 bases between the two germline ends. Germline V gene data show CDR1 as MNHEY and CDR2 as SVGEGT. CDR3 DNA sequence: TGTGCCAGCAGTTACAGGCTGAACACTGAAGCTTTCTTT. Translation: CASSYRLNTEAFF.

The chain couples TRBV28 to TRBJ2-1, with D unclear. The CDR3 extends over 12 amino acids. The germline V and J ends were trimmed by 2 bases and 10 bases, with 9 bases remaining between them. Germline-derived CDR1 and CDR2 are MDHEN and SYDVKM. The chain's CDR3 is CASSLVEWEQFF. The CDR3 DNA reads as TGTGCCAGCAGTTTAGTTGAATGGGAGCAGTTCTTC.

This clonotype was counted between two and nine times. At one of its ends the junction is not consistent with the germline gene, which may arise from a read error. The rearrangement uses TRBV6-1 and TRBJ1-5; 7 bases fit TRBD1. Germline CDR1 MNHNS, CDR2 SASEGT. The CDR3 contains 15 residues. CDR3 DNA sequence: TGTGCCAGCAGTCCCGGGACAGATAGCAATAAGACCCAGAATTTT. Residues: CASSPGTDSNKTQNF.

This clonotype was detected ten times or more. The chain has TRBV20-1 and TRBJ2-1, with 8 bases fitting TRBD2. Trimming cost V 2 bases and J 7 bases; bases outside gene matches: 7. This CDR3 is built from 14 residues. Looked up from germline, CDR1 is DFQATT and CDR2 is SNEGSKA (reference sequence). The CDR3 coding sequence is TGCAGTGCTAGAAGGCGGGGGGCGGGGAATGAGCAGTTCTTC. This encodes CSARRRGAGNEQFF.

This clonotype was counted at least ten times. Compared with germline, one end of the junction differs, possibly owing to a read error. The CDR3 reads CASSLDTGALETQYF. The CDR3 nucleotides read TGTGCTAGCAGCTTAGATACAGGGGCTCTGGAGACCCAGTACTTC. This chain uses TRBV7-7 with TRBJ2-5, with TRBD1 matching 7 bases. This CDR3 is 15 amino acids long. The V gene's germline CDR1 is SSHAT and CDR2 FNYEAQ (reference sequence).

This clonotype was found many times. The CDR3 nucleotides are TGTGCCAGCGCCGCTGGAAACACCATATATTTT. It codes for CASAAGNTIYF. J is TRBJ1-3 and V is TRBV6-5; D remains ambiguous. Trimming removed 8 bases from V and 2 bases from J, with 4 bases in between. CDR3 size: 11 residues. Per the germline V gene, CDR1 is MNHEY and CDR2 is SVGAGI.

This clonotype was counted many times. The chain has TRBV18 and TRBJ2-1; no clear D gene. Germline values: CDR1 KGHSH, CDR2 LQKENI. This CDR3 comprises 12 residues. Between the trimmed V and J ends, which lost 6 bases and 6 bases, there was a span of 9 bases. The CDR3 sequence: CASSPLGNEQFF. CDR3 in DNA: TGTGCCAGCTCCCCCCTCGGCAATGAGCAGTTCTTC.

Many counts were recorded for this clonotype. The chain is built from TRBV7-9 and TRBJ1-5, with a tentative D call TRBD1 (6 bases). The CDR3 sequence is 14 residues long. Germline CDR1 and CDR2: SEHNR and FQNEAQ (reference sequence). The V end lost 5 bases, the J end lost 6 bases, and 14 bases lay between the germline ends. CDR3 residues: CASSHREGGQPQHF. CDR3 nucleotide sequence: TGTGCCAGCAGCCACCGGGAGGGGGGTCAGCCCCAGCATTTT. Full variable domain (rest looked up from reference TRBV7-9 and TRBJ1-5): DTGVSQNPRHKITKRGQNVTFRCDPISEHNRLYWYRQTLGQGPEFLTYFQNEAQLEKSRLLSDRFSAERPKGSFSTLEIQRTEQGDSAMYLCASSHREGGQPQHFGDGTRLSIL.

This clonotype was counted between two and nine times. This chain joins TRBV7-2 and TRBJ2-5; D call uncertain. Germline values: CDR1 SGHTA, CDR2 FQGNSA. Trimming removed 5 bases from V and 4 bases from J, with 11 bases in between. The CDR3 sequence is 13 residues long. CDR3 coding DNA: TGTGCCAGCAGCCCCTGGAATAGAGAGACCCAGTACTTC. Its protein product is CASSPWNRETQYF.